The 13 T cell receptor beta chains below were found in one sample sequenced in a study of PD-L1 blockade in urothelial cancer. Only in-frame clones appear in the TCRdb table, and some are missing; sequencing was by immunoSEQ multiplex PCR. This sample yields under 130,000 clones, of which under 85% are seen a single time; approximately 2.4% belongs to the top ten. The sequencing here drew on PBMCs, taken around atezolizumab (anti-PD-L1) treatment. The receptors here all came from a man between 45 and 60 years old with urothelial cancer.

The chain couples TRBV7-3 to TRBJ2-1; D remains unclear. The CDR3 has 11 residues. Trimming took 5 bases from V and 7 from J, leaving 6 bases between them. Germline CDR1 SGHTA, CDR2 FQGTGA. The CDR3, as DNA: TGTGCCAGCAGCCCCGGTAATGAGCAGTTCTTC. Protein sequence: CASSPGNEQFF.

The CDR3 DNA sequence: TGTGCCAGTAGTATGTACAGTGCCTACGAGCAGTACTTC. Amino acids: CASSMYSAYEQYF. The chain joins TRBV19 to TRBJ2-7; D not resolved. The CDR3 covers 13 residues. CDR1 is LNHDA and CDR2 is SQIVND in the germline V gene (reference sequence). The V end was cut by 3 bases, the J end by 2 bases, with 8 bases between.

The V and J genes are TRBV28 and TRBJ2-7; 7 positions agree with TRBD1. V lost 7 bases to trimming and J lost 0 bases; unmatched junction nucleotides: 6. Per germline, CDR1 MDHEN and CDR2 SYDVKM. This CDR3 has 14 amino acids. Here the CDR3 reads CASNDRVNSYEQYF. In DNA, the CDR3 is TGTGCCAGCAACGACAGGGTGAACTCCTACGAGCAGTACTTC.

The rearrangement joins TRBV6-6 to TRBJ2-7; possibly TRBD1 for D (6 bases). Trimming cost V 2 bases and J 6 bases, with 11 bases left between them. The CDR3 runs 13 residues. Germline loops: CDR1 MNHNY, CDR2 SVGAGI (reference sequence). Here the CDR3 reads CASSYKGVGEQYF. The CDR3 DNA is TGTGCCAGCAGTTACAAGGGGGTAGGCGAGCAGTACTTC.

This clone has a single count. In nucleotides, the CDR3 is TGTGCCAGCAGCTCTAGGGACAGGGAAGAGACCCAGTACTTC. Translated, it gives CASSSRDREETQYF. This chain uses TRBV21-1 with TRBJ2-5; the table's D call of TRBD1 was not tested on the DNA. TRBV21-1 is given as a pseudogene. The CDR3 has 14 amino acids.

The chain couples TRBV5-1 to TRBJ2-7, with 7 positions matching TRBD2. The trim removed 1 base at V and 2 bases at J, leaving 6 bases unmatched. Germline values: CDR1 SGHRS, CDR2 YFSETQ. CDR3 length equals 15 residues. This CDR3 is CASSLLASGTYEQYF. In DNA, the CDR3 is TGCGCCAGCAGCTTGTTGGCTAGCGGAACCTACGAGCAGTACTTC.

The V call is TRBV4-2, the J call TRBJ2-2; 16 bases agree with TRBD2. The J segment lost 7 bases and the V segment lost 4 bases, leaving 9 bases of the junction unmatched. This CDR3 contains 18 residues. Germline V lookup: CDR1 LGHNA, CDR2 YNFKEQ. The CDR3 is CASSRGTSGRAGSGELFF. The CDR3 DNA reads TGTGCCAGCAGCCGCGGGACTAGCGGGAGGGCCGGGAGCGGGGAGCTGTTTTTT.

The chain uses TRBV7-9 and TRBJ2-2; a possible D gene is TRBD2 (5 bases). The CDR3 is 15 residues long. Deletions cut 8 bases from V and 0 bases from J, with 13 bases between. The germline V gene has CDR1 SEHNR and CDR2 FQNEAQ (reference sequence). The CDR3 coding sequence is TGTGCCAGCGGATCTCCGGGAACGAACACCGGGGAGCTGTTTTTT. Translated: CASGSPGTNTGELFF.

This sequence joins TRBV5-4 and TRBJ2-1; D is undetermined. The V gene lost 2 bases and the J gene lost 9 bases, with 12 bases spanning the gap. CDR3 size: 13 residues. The germline CDR1 and CDR2 sequences are SGHNT and YYREEE (reference sequence). CDR3 DNA: TGTGCCAGCAGCTTTCTGTCAGCGACTGAGCAGTTCTTC. Its translation: CASSFLSATEQFF.

This chain joins TRBV25-1 and TRBJ1-1; 7 bases line up with TRBD1. The CDR3 length is 14 residues. V dropped 4 bases and J dropped 2; count of bases not matched to a gene: 4. Germline loops: CDR1 MGHDK, CDR2 SYGVNS. CDR3 DNA: TGTGCCAGCAGTGCGACAGGGCGAAACACTGAAGCTTTCTTT. As protein: CASSATGRNTEAFF.

This sequence joins TRBV21-1 and TRBJ2-3; TRBD2 is the table's D call, not checked against the DNA. TRBV21-1 is a known pseudogene. The CDR3 spans 15 residues. The CDR3 region is CASSTTHTSGDTQYF. CDR3 DNA: TGTGCCAGCAGTACCACGCACACAAGCGGCGATACGCAGTATTTT.

The chain couples TRBV2 to TRBJ2-1; D is perhaps TRBD2 (5 bases). V was clipped by 5 bases and J by 16 bases, with 21 bases between them. This CDR3 has 13 amino acids. Germline lookup yields CDR1 SNHLY and CDR2 FYNNEI. CDR3 nucleotide sequence: TGTGCCAGCAGTAACACTGTCGGAGCTCGGGGTTTCTTC. Protein: CASSNTVGARGFF.

This chain uses TRBV4-2 with TRBJ1-6; no firm D call. Germline-derived CDR1 and CDR2 are LGHNA and YNFKEQ. The CDR3 covers 15 residues. V lost 6 bases, J lost 6 bases, and 15 bases lay in between. The CDR3: CASRPAENINSPLHF. The DNA for the CDR3 is TGTGCCAGCAGACCGGCGGAAAACATTAATTCACCCCTCCACTTT.